These 14 T cell receptor beta chains originate from one sample sequenced in a study of OX40 agonist ivuxolimab in advanced cancers. Measured with immunoSEQ multiplex PCR; TCRdb has only the in-frame clones, and not every one. Of roughly 100,000 clones listed, around 85% are singletons. Material: CD4+ or CD8+ T cells sorted from blood, obtained in a trial of the OX40 agonist ivuxolimab. The receptors were sampled from an adult with an advanced solid tumor such as melanoma, head and neck, liver or kidney cancer.

This chain joins TRBV6-6 and TRBJ2-3; D remains unclear. This CDR3 has 13 amino acids. Trimming shortened V by 7 bases and J by 2 bases, and 10 bases separated the two germline ends. Germline values: CDR1 MNHNY, CDR2 SVGAGI (reference sequence). CDR3 loop: CASKATYTDTQYF. Written as DNA, the CDR3 is TGTGCCAGCAAGGCCACCTACACAGATACGCAGTATTTT.

The chain couples TRBV19 to TRBJ1-5; 11 bases match TRBD1. CDR3 size: 14 residues. Trimming cost V 10 bases and J 4 bases; bases outside gene matches: 6. In germline, CDR1 is LNHDA, CDR2 SQIVND (reference sequence). The CDR3 DNA is TGTGCCACCTCGGGACAGGGGGGTAATCAGCCCCAGCATTTT. It specifies CATSGQGGNQPQHF.

V gene TRBV7-3 combines with J gene TRBJ2-2, with TRBD2 identical over 9 bases. This CDR3 contains 17 residues. V trimming: 5 bases; J trimming: 6 bases; junction bases outside the gene matches: 13. Germline V gene data show CDR1 as SGHTA and CDR2 as FQGTGA. The CDR3 sequence is CASSPSSVRTSAGELFF. The CDR3 DNA sequence: TGTGCCAGCAGCCCTAGTTCTGTTAGGACTAGCGCCGGGGAGCTGTTTTTT.

V gene TRBV25-1 combines with J gene TRBJ2-7; TRBD2 is a possible D gene (6 bases). Germline lookup yields CDR1 MGHDK and CDR2 SYGVNS. V was trimmed by 5 bases and J by 3 bases, leaving 20 bases between them. This CDR3 has 16 residues. CDR3 residues: CASSSQGGPRVYEQYF. The CDR3 DNA sequence: TGTGCCAGCAGTAGTCAAGGAGGGCCAAGGGTCTACGAGCAGTACTTC.

The chain is built from TRBV5-4 and TRBJ1-6; 10 bases align to TRBD1. The trim removed 5 bases at V and 9 bases at J, leaving 8 bases unmatched. This CDR3 comprises 15 residues. The V gene's germline CDR1 is SGHNT and CDR2 YYREEE (reference sequence). The CDR3 protein is CASSSAGDRGSPLHF. The CDR3 coding sequence is TGTGCCAGCAGTTCCGCCGGGGACAGGGGTTCACCCCTCCACTTT.

This chain connects TRBV6-6 to TRBJ2-7, with TRBD2 matching over 11 bases. V shed 5 bases, J shed 4 bases, and the junction held 4 bases outside the gene matches. The CDR3 loop spans 14 amino acids. Germline CDR1 MNHNY, CDR2 SVGAGI (reference sequence). The CDR3 reads CASSGTSGSYEQYF. For the CDR3, the DNA is TGTGCCAGCAGTGGTACTAGCGGGAGTTACGAGCAGTACTTC.

V usage is TRBV4-2 and J usage is TRBJ2-7, with 13 bases identical to TRBD2. Germline CDR1 is LGHNA and CDR2 is YNFKEQ. Losses at the gene ends were 1 base for V and 2 bases for J; bases not matched to a gene: 2. This CDR3 has 16 amino acids. The CDR3 here is CASSQGLAGGTYEQYF. The CDR3 region has the DNA TGTGCCAGCAGCCAAGGACTAGCGGGAGGTACCTACGAGCAGTACTTC.

The V call is TRBV9, the J call TRBJ2-2; weak D call: TRBD1 (6 bases). CDR1 and CDR2 from the germline V gene are SGDLS and YYNGEE. V lost 4 bases, J lost 0 bases, and 19 bases lay in between. The CDR3 is 18 amino acids. The CDR3 reads CASSILQGPIANTGELFF. For the CDR3, the DNA is TGTGCCAGCAGCATTTTACAGGGACCAATTGCGAACACCGGGGAGCTGTTTTTT.

V usage is TRBV4-3 and J usage is TRBJ2-6, with D possibly being TRBD1 (5 bases). Trimming shortened V by 0 bases and J by 0 bases, and 12 bases separated the two germline ends. The CDR3 covers 18 residues. Germline CDR1 LGHNA, CDR2 YSLEER. The CDR3 DNA reads TGCGCCAGCAGCCAAGACGCGACAGCCCTCTCTGGGGCCAACGTCCTGACTTTC. This codes for CASSQDATALSGANVLTF.

The chain is built from TRBV28 and TRBJ2-5; the D call may be TRBD1 or TRBD2 (5 bases each). Germline CDR1 and CDR2: MDHEN and SYDVKM. CDR3 length: 13 residues. V lost 11 bases, J lost 5 bases, and 18 bases lay in between. The CDR3, as DNA: TGTGCCTCCCAGGACATCTGGGGGGAGACCCAGTACTTC. Translated: CASQDIWGETQYF.

The chain uses TRBV19 and TRBJ2-2, with D perhaps matching TRBD1 (5 bases). The CDR3 consists of 15 residues. The germline CDR1 and CDR2 sequences are LNHDA and SQIVND (reference sequence). Trimming removed 3 bases from V and 3 bases from J, with 11 bases in between. The CDR3 DNA is TGTGCCAGTAGTATTGGCAGGGAATACACCGGGGAGCTGTTTTTT. Its translation is CASSIGREYTGELFF.

This clone was detected only once. This sequence joins TRBV19 and TRBJ2-1; a weak D match, TRBD2 (5 bases). Trimming removed 1 base from V and 2 bases from J, with 9 bases in between. This CDR3 comprises 15 residues. The germline CDR1 and CDR2 sequences are LNHDA and SQIVND (reference sequence). CDR3 in amino acids: CASSIASGAYNEQFF. CDR3 DNA sequence: TGTGCCAGTAGTATAGCCAGCGGCGCCTACAATGAGCAGTTCTTC.

This chain uses TRBV29-1 with TRBJ1-3; 7 nucleotides agree with TRBD1. J lost 2 bases, V lost 7 bases, and 5 bases had no gene match. This CDR3 has 13 residues. CDR1 is SQVTM, CDR2 ANQGSEA, per germline. CDR3: CSARGSPGNTIYF. The CDR3 nucleotides are TGCAGCGCCAGGGGGAGCCCTGGAAACACCATATATTTT.

This chain uses TRBV4-1 with TRBJ1-5; D not certain. V was shortened by 1 base and J by 4 bases, with 14 bases between the two germline ends. Per the germline V gene, CDR1 is MGHRA and CDR2 is YSYEKL. This CDR3 region has 16 residues. DNA for the CDR3: TGCGCCAGCAGCCAAGTTATAAATACCGGTAATCAGCCCCAGCATTTT. This gives the protein CASSQVINTGNQPQHF.